This T cell receptor beta chain is drawn from a study of spatial heterogeneity in lung cancer. Whole-study results and caveats: Ubiquitous expanded tumor TCRs surfaced in blood more at resection than they did at follow-up.

This clonotype was seen more than once but under ten times. The target antigen is unknown. Looked up from germline, CDR1 is DFQATT and CDR2 is SNEGSKA (reference sequence). The CDR3 is 13 amino acids. V shed 4 bases, J shed 3 bases, and the junction held 2 bases outside the gene matches. A unique molecular identifier was attached to every TCR cDNA molecule. TCRdb used MiXCR to reprocess the 5' RACE reads, holding one entry per CDR3 protein. The table shows 110,000 or so distinct CDR3 sequences, with about a tenth occurring only once. The time point is: blood at routine non-recurrence follow-up after resection. Sequencing was performed on whole RNA extracted from tumor and nontumor lung tissue, or from frozen PBMC, and the material was left unsorted.

The genes are TRBV20-1 and TRBJ2-1, with 8 positions matching TRBD2. The specimen comprised PBMCs, sampled at follow-up. This receptor was taken from a female donor with early-stage non-small cell lung cancer. CDR3 sequence reads: CSAISGSYNEQFF. CDR3 nucleotides: TGCAGTGCTATCAGCGGGAGCTACAATGAGCAGTTCTTC.